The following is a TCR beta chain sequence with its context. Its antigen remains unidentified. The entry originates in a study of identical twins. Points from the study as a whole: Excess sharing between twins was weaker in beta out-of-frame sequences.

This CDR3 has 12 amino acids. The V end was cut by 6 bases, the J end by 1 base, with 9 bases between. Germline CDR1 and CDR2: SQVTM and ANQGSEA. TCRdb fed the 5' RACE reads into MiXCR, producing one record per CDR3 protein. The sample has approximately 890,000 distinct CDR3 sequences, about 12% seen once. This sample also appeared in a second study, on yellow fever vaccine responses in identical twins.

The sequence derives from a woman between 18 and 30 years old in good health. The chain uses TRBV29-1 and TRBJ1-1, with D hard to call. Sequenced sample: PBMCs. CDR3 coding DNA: TGCAGCGTCCGGAGGCCGAACACTGAAGCTTTCTTT. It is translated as CSVRRPNTEAFF.